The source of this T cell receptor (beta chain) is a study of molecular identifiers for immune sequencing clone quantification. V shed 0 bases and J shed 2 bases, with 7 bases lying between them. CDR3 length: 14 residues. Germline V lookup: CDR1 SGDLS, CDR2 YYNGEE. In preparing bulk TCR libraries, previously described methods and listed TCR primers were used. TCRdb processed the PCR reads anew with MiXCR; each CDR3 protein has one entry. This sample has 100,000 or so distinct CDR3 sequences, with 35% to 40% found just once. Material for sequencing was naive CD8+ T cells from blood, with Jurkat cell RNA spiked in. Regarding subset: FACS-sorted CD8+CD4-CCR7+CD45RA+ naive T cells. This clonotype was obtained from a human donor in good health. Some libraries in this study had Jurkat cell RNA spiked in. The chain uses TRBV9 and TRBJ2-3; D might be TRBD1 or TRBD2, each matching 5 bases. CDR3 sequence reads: CASSVGGVTDTQYF. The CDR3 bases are TGTGCCAGCAGCGTAGGAGGGGTCACAGATACGCAGTATTTT.